This entry lists 5 T cell receptor beta chains sequenced from one sample in a study of beta chain features in type 1 diabetes. Expressed TCRB transcripts got sequenced, as all isolated RNA was reverse transcribed. Sequencing used immunoSEQ multiplex PCR; TCRdb keeps in-frame clones, though not all of them. The sample records a few hundred thousand clones, more than 13% being singletons. The sequenced sample was naive CD4+ T cells from blood. These receptors were collected from a woman aged 18-29 years in good health.

DNA for the CDR3: TGTGCCAGCTCACCGCGGCAAGGGGGCGACTCTGGGGCCAACGTCCTGACTTTC. Translated: CASSPRQGGDSGANVLTF. The chain carries TRBV18 and TRBJ2-6; 7 bases align to TRBD1. The CDR3 loop spans 18 amino acids. J gave up 0 bases and V 3 bases, and 8 bases lay outside the gene matches. Looked up from germline, CDR1 is KGHSH and CDR2 is LQKENI.

This clone has only a few counts. This chain connects TRBV20-1 to TRBJ2-7; a weak D match, TRBD2 (5 bases). Germline V gene sequence: CDR1 DFQATT, CDR2 SNEGSKA (reference sequence). V was cut by 3 bases and J by 9 bases, with 12 bases left in between. The CDR3 length is 11 residues. The CDR3 loop reads CSASDRTAQYF. CDR3 coding DNA: TGCAGTGCTAGCGACCGGACTGCGCAGTACTTC.

There are a few counts of this clone. The chain combines TRBV5-1 with TRBJ1-5; D unresolved. The CDR3 runs to 12 residues. The V end lost 0 bases, the J end lost 5 bases, and 3 bases lay between the germline ends. Germline CDR1 is SGHRS and CDR2 is YFSETQ. Written as DNA, the CDR3 is TGCGCCAGCAGCTTGGCAGATCAGCCCCAGCATTTT. Its protein is CASSLADQPQHF.

This clone turned up a few times. This rearrangement joins TRBV18 to TRBJ2-3; tentatively, D is TRBD2 (6 bases). Trimming removed 0 bases at V and 2 bases at J, with 12 bases between. The V gene's germline CDR1 is KGHSH and CDR2 LQKENI. The CDR3 length is 16 residues. The CDR3, as DNA: TGTGCCAGCTCACCACCAAGGCGGGGCTTCACAGATACGCAGTATTTT. Protein: CASSPPRRGFTDTQYF. Based on the CDR3 plus reference TRBV18 and TRBJ2-3, the full variable domain is NAGVMQNPRHLVRRRGQEARLRCSPMKGHSHVYWYRQLPEEGLKFMVYLQKENIIDESGMPKERFSAEFPKEGPSILRIQQVVRGDSAAYFCASSPPRRGFTDTQYFGPGTRLTVL.

The chain links TRBV7-2 to TRBJ2-4; D perhaps matches TRBD2 (6 bases). The CDR3 is 16 residues long. The V gene lost 0 bases and the J gene lost 0 bases, with 9 bases spanning the gap. CDR1 SGHTA and CDR2 FQGNSA come from the germline V gene. The DNA for the CDR3 is TGTGCCAGCAGCTTAGCGGGGGGATCAGCCAAAAACATTCAGTACTTC. It specifies CASSLAGGSAKNIQYF.